These 27 T cell receptor beta chains share one sample of origin, sequenced in a study of blood T cells in healthy people across ages. Alongside a J-beta primer mix, a sample-barcoded 5' primer served in a second PCR lasting roughly 6 to 11 cycles. One entry per CDR3 protein, called by TCRdb with MiXCR from the 5' RACE reads. The sample comprises roughly 800,000 distinct CDR3 sequences, approximately 25% of which are singletons, and roughly 3.5% rests with the top ten. These sequences were also reported in another study, on T cells of mothers and their children.

Sequenced: blood. All receptors come from a boy between 10 and 17 years old in good health.

This clonotype was found a few times. The rearrangement uses TRBV5-4 and TRBJ2-2; 8 bases fit TRBD2. J lost 0 bases, V lost 0 bases, and 10 bases had no gene match. Germline lookup yields CDR1 SGHNT and CDR2 YYREEE (reference sequence). There are 19 residues in the CDR3. The CDR3 coding sequence is TGTGCCAGCAGCTTGGTTGCTAGCGGGCATCTACCGAACACCGGGGAGCTGTTTTTT. This sequence encodes CASSLVASGHLPNTGELFF.

The rearrangement joins TRBV6-6 to TRBJ1-2, with 10 bases lining up with TRBD1. Germline V lookup: CDR1 MNHNY, CDR2 SVGAGI (reference sequence). J gave up 2 bases and V 6 bases, and 6 bases lay outside the gene matches. The CDR3 sequence is 15 residues long. The CDR3 DNA is TGTGCCAGCAGACCCCAGACAGGGGGCAACTATGGCTACACCTTC. Protein: CASRPQTGGNYGYTF.

The chain links TRBV2 to TRBJ2-2, with D possibly matching TRBD1 (5 bases). V was clipped by 7 bases and J by 0 bases, with 12 bases between them. Germline V CDR1 and CDR2: SNHLY, FYNNEI. The CDR3 runs 15 residues. CDR3 coding DNA: TGTGCCAGCATAGGTCGACAGACGAACACCGGGGAGCTGTTTTTT. Protein product: CASIGRQTNTGELFF.

The chain employs TRBV7-3 and TRBJ2-1, with 12 positions matching TRBD2. The CDR3 is 16 amino acids. J was trimmed by 9 bases and V by 1 base; bases with no gene match: 7. Germline CDR1 SGHTA, CDR2 FQGTGA. This chain's CDR3 is CASSLIPSGREGEQFF. The CDR3 DNA is TGTGCCAGCAGCTTAATCCCTAGCGGGAGGGAAGGTGAGCAGTTCTTC.

The CDR3 sequence is CASRDTGGFNYGYTF. CDR3 DNA sequence: TGTGCCAGCAGGGACACAGGAGGGTTTAACTATGGCTACACCTTC. The rearrangement links TRBV28 to TRBJ1-2; D perhaps matches TRBD1 (5 bases). Trimming stripped 6 bases from V and 1 base from J, with 15 bases between. Germline loops: CDR1 MDHEN, CDR2 SYDVKM. This CDR3 is 15 amino acids long.

About this clonotype itself: No conserved phenylalanine or tryptophan is present at the end of the CDR3, so a read error is the likely explanation. This chain uses TRBV6-6 with TRBJ2-7; tentative D call: TRBD2 (7 bases). Germline assignment: CDR1 MNHNY and CDR2 SVGAGI (reference sequence). The germline V and J ends were trimmed by 3 bases and 6 bases, with 12 bases remaining between them. The CDR3 has 13 residues. The CDR3 is CASSYRGGSEQYL. The CDR3 bases are TGTGCCAGCAGTTATAGGGGGGGCAGCGAGCAGTACCTC.

This clonotype has a handful of counts. V is TRBV30 and J is TRBJ2-5, with D hard to call. The J call could be wrong; TRBJ2-1 is a better fit for the DNA end. Germline lookup yields CDR1 GTSNPN and CDR2 SVGIG (reference sequence). This CDR3 contains 12 residues. The CDR3 region is CAWSVRNGEQFF. The CDR3 region has the DNA TGTGCCTGGAGTGTACGTAATGGTGAGCAGTTCTTC.

This clonotype has more than one count but fewer than ten. The chain carries TRBV7-2 and TRBJ1-2; the D gene is possibly TRBD1 (6 bases). V lost 3 bases to trimming and J lost 2 bases, with 13 bases between them. CDR1 and CDR2 from the germline V gene are SGHTA and FQGNSA. This CDR3 has 15 residues. In DNA form, the CDR3 reads TGTGCCAGCAGCTTGCACCTGGGGGCGAACTATGGCTACACCTTC. Translating gives CASSLHLGANYGYTF. Drawing the rest from reference TRBV7-2 and TRBJ1-2, the complete variable domain is GAGVSQSPSNKVTEKGKDVELRCDPISGHTALYWYRQSLGQGLEFLIYFQGNSAPDKSGLPSDRFSAERTGGSVSTLTIQRTQQEDSAVYLCASSLHLGANYGYTFGSGTRLTVV.

In this sample, this clonotype turned up a few times. The genes are TRBV29-1 and TRBJ2-5; 7 bases line up with TRBD2. This CDR3 is 13 amino acids long. Trimming at V came to 7 bases and at J to 5 bases, leaving 10 bases not matched to a gene. The germline V gene encodes CDR1 SQVTM and CDR2 ANQGSEA. This chain's CDR3 is CSAGLLRGETQYF. CDR3 in DNA: TGCAGCGCGGGACTACTTCGAGGCGAGACCCAGTACTTC.

J is TRBJ1-4 and V is TRBV27; D is unclear. The V end lost 5 bases, the J end lost 8 bases, and 18 bases lay between the germline ends. This CDR3 region has 15 residues. From germline, CDR1 is MNHEY and CDR2 SMNVEV (reference sequence). The CDR3 region is CASSTREGTGEKLFF. In DNA form, the CDR3 reads TGTGCCAGCAGTACCCGCGAGGGAACGGGAGAAAAACTGTTTTTT.

V and J are TRBV29-1 and TRBJ2-3; D possibly corresponds to TRBD2 (5 bases). V lost 5 bases, J lost 1 base, and 7 bases lay in between. From germline, CDR1 is SQVTM and CDR2 ANQGSEA. CDR3 length: 12 residues. The CDR3 protein is CSVLRGTDTQYF. The CDR3 bases are TGCAGCGTTCTGCGGGGCACAGATACGCAGTATTTT.

The V and J genes are TRBV7-2 and TRBJ2-1; 10 nucleotides align to TRBD2. CDR1 SGHTA and CDR2 FQGNSA come from the germline V gene. V trimming: 5 bases; J trimming: 8 bases; junction bases outside the gene matches: 15. The CDR3 is made up of 17 amino acids. The CDR3 reads CASSGKTSGRVRDEQFF. The CDR3 region has the DNA TGTGCCAGCAGCGGCAAGACTAGCGGGCGGGTCCGGGATGAGCAGTTCTTC.

This clonotype showed up just a few times. The chain links TRBV3-1 to TRBJ2-4, with TRBD2 matching 11 bases. Germline lookup yields CDR1 LGHDT and CDR2 YNNKEL (reference sequence). With V trimmed by 0 bases and J by 3 bases, 4 bases remained unmatched. This CDR3 contains 17 residues. CDR3 loop: CASSQDGTSGHKNIQYF. The CDR3, as DNA: TGTGCCAGCAGCCAAGATGGGACTAGCGGACACAAAAACATTCAGTACTTC.

The genes are TRBV9 and TRBJ1-1; the match to TRBD1 covers 8 bases. Germline CDR1 SGDLS, CDR2 YYNGEE. The CDR3 extends over 14 amino acids. V lost 4 bases and J lost 8; bases outside the gene matches: 10. The chain's CDR3 is CASSLAGGTTEAFF. In nucleotides, the CDR3 is TGTGCCAGCAGCCTGGCAGGGGGCACCACAGAAGCTTTCTTT.

This clonotype was picked up a small number of times. The chain uses TRBV5-1 and TRBJ2-5, with 8 bases lining up with TRBD1. Germline V CDR1 and CDR2: SGHRS, YFSETQ. This CDR3 spans 13 amino acids. V dropped 0 bases and J dropped 7; count of bases not matched to a gene: 2. CDR3 in amino acids: CASSLDRGTTQYF. Written as DNA, the CDR3 is TGCGCCAGCAGCTTGGACAGGGGGACGACCCAGTACTTC.

This clonotype occurred a few times. This chain joins TRBV24-1 and TRBJ1-2; TRBD1 might be the D (6 bases). Trimming pared 7 bases from V and 4 bases from J, leaving 12 bases between. Germline-derived CDR1 and CDR2 are KGHDR and SFDVKD. CDR3 length: 13 residues. The chain's CDR3 is CATSSRDTYGYTF. In DNA, the CDR3 is TGTGCCACCAGCAGCCGGGACACCTATGGCTACACCTTC.

CDR3 sequence (DNA): TGTGCCAGCAGCGTAGACAGGGTGGGACGCTACGAGCAGTACTTC. This gives the protein CASSVDRVGRYEQYF. The genes are TRBV9 and TRBJ2-5, with D possibly being TRBD1 (6 bases). Matching the DNA end better, TRBJ2-7 makes the J call doubtful. The CDR3 is 15 residues long. Per germline, CDR1 SGDLS and CDR2 YYNGEE.

The rearrangement links TRBV5-1 to TRBJ1-4; 7 bases agree with TRBD1. The length of the CDR3 is 18 residues. CDR1 SGHRS and CDR2 YFSETQ come from the germline V gene. V lost 2 bases and J lost 0; bases outside the gene matches: 10. CDR3 bases: TGCGCCAGCAGCTTTACCGGGACAGTCGGCTCAACTAATGAAAAACTGTTTTTT. The encoded protein is CASSFTGTVGSTNEKLFF.

This clonotype was observed a single time. The rearrangement uses TRBV29-1 and TRBJ2-3, with D perhaps TRBD1 (5 bases). Per germline, CDR1 SQVTM and CDR2 ANQGSEA. Trimming cost V 1 base and J 3 bases, with 11 bases left between them. CDR3 size: 14 residues. CDR3 region: CSVEGAGITDTQYF. The CDR3 DNA is TGCAGCGTTGAAGGGGCAGGGATTACAGATACGCAGTATTTT.

This clonotype has just a few counts. The chain couples TRBV2 to TRBJ2-7; a weak D match, TRBD1 (5 bases). V was clipped by 6 bases and J by 3 bases, with 9 bases between them. The CDR3 length is 12 residues. CDR1 is SNHLY, CDR2 FYNNEI, per germline. The CDR3 bases are TGTGCCAGCAGAGACCAGGGCTACGAGCAGTACTTC. It yields the protein CASRDQGYEQYF.

The V and J genes are TRBV7-2 and TRBJ2-1; D remains ambiguous. The germline gives CDR1 SGHTA, CDR2 FQGNSA. CDR3 length: 15 residues. The germline V and J ends were trimmed by 4 bases and 0 bases, with 10 bases remaining between them. Here the CDR3 reads CASSSPLRSYNEQFF. CDR3 bases: TGTGCCAGCAGCTCCCCGCTTCGCTCCTACAATGAGCAGTTCTTC.

By share of the sample, this clonotype is medium-sized. This chain joins TRBV20-1 and TRBJ2-5; 7 bases match TRBD1. With 6 bases clipped from V and 5 bases from J, the junction kept 6 bases outside the gene matches. Germline V CDR1 and CDR2: DFQATT, SNEGSKA (reference sequence). The CDR3 is 12 amino acids. CDR3 in DNA: TGCAGTGCCCAGACAGGGTTTGAGACCCAGTACTTC. Translation gives CSAQTGFETQYF.

This clonotype has a handful of counts. The chain combines TRBV12-3 or TRBV12-4 with TRBJ1-4; 9 nucleotides line up with TRBD1. This CDR3 contains 14 residues. After removal of 6 bases from V and 7 bases from J, the junction contained 6 bases not matched to a gene. The CDR3 DNA follows: TGTGCCAGCAGCCCCGGGACAGGGCCTGAAAAACTGTTTTTT. It encodes CASSPGTGPEKLFF.

The chain uses TRBV5-1 and TRBJ2-5; maybe TRBD2 (5 bases). V shed 3 bases and J shed 11 bases, with 17 bases lying between them. Germline CDR1 SGHRS, CDR2 YFSETQ. The CDR3 covers 13 residues. The CDR3 reads CASSWSPSGEQYF. The DNA of the CDR3 is TGCGCCAGCAGCTGGTCCCCCAGTGGGGAGCAGTACTTC.

This clonotype was found a few times. V is TRBV20-1 and J is TRBJ2-3; the D gene is possibly TRBD1 (5 bases). The CDR3 has 12 residues. Trimming removed 6 bases from V and 4 bases from J, with 11 bases in between. Germline CDR1 is DFQATT and CDR2 is SNEGSKA (reference sequence). For the CDR3, the DNA is TGCAGTGCACAGACAGATTCAGATACGCAGTATTTT. It encodes CSAQTDSDTQYF.

The chain recombines TRBV29-1 with TRBJ2-7; the match to TRBD2 covers 9 bases. V was clipped by 7 bases and J by 5 bases; unmatched bases: 9. Germline V lookup: CDR1 SQVTM, CDR2 ANQGSEA. The CDR3 totals 13 residues. The CDR3 here is CSALSGGINEQYF. CDR3 sequence (DNA): TGCAGCGCGCTTAGCGGGGGTATCAACGAGCAGTACTTC.

The chain has TRBV15 and TRBJ2-7; D unresolved. The length of the CDR3 is 13 residues. Germline V CDR1 and CDR2: LNHNV, YYDKDF (reference sequence). Deletions cut 0 bases from V and 10 bases from J, with 13 bases between. In DNA, the CDR3 is TGTGCCACCAGCAGAGACATGAAATCGGATCAGTACTTC. This codes for CATSRDMKSDQYF.